The 18 T cell receptor beta chains below all came from one sample that was sequenced in a study of T cell responses to AZD1222 COVID-19 vaccine. Profiling relied on immunoSEQ multiplex PCR, and the TCRdb table lists in-frame clones only, not all of them. The data contain some 48,000 clones, 70% to 90% of them seen just once; the ten biggest clones take up 6.5% to 8.5%. Sequencing was performed on peripheral blood, taken 28 days after the second AZD1222 dose. These receptors came from an adult who received the AZD1222 COVID-19 vaccine.

J is TRBJ2-4 and V is TRBV19; no clear D. The CDR3 totals 13 residues. CDR1 is LNHDA and CDR2 is SQIVND in the germline V gene (reference sequence). V was shortened by 7 bases and J by 5 bases, with 12 bases between the two germline ends. The chain's CDR3 is CASKNLPQNIQYF. The CDR3 bases are TGTGCCAGTAAGAACCTCCCCCAAAACATTCAGTACTTC.

V and J are TRBV7-2 and TRBJ1-1; 8 nucleotides agree with TRBD1. Germline V CDR1 and CDR2: SGHTA, FQGNSA. Trimming removed 5 bases from V and 0 bases from J; junction bases left unmatched: 5. This CDR3 is 15 amino acids long. The CDR3 protein is CASSLRQGMNTEAFF. CDR3 bases: TGTGCCAGCAGCCTTAGACAGGGGATGAACACTGAAGCTTTCTTT.

This chain connects TRBV11-3 to TRBJ1-1, with 7 bases matching TRBD1. The CDR3 runs to 12 residues. V gave up 5 bases and J gave up 5 bases; unmatched junction bases: 2. Germline V CDR1 and CDR2: SGHNT, YENEEA. CDR3 DNA sequence: TGTGCCAGCAGCGTACAGGGGACTGAAGCTTTCTTT. Translated: CASSVQGTEAFF.

V is TRBV11-2 and J is TRBJ1-2; D call uncertain. This CDR3 has 15 amino acids. Germline V gives CDR1 SGHAT, CDR2 FQNNGV. V was cut by 5 bases and J by 3 bases, with 16 bases left in between. CDR3 sequence: CASSRLGRSDYGYTF. DNA of the CDR3: TGTGCCAGCAGCAGGCTGGGTCGGTCCGACTATGGCTACACCTTC.

This clone was observed once. The genes are TRBV13 and TRBJ1-4, with D possibly TRBD1 on 6 matching bases. Germline CDR1 and CDR2: PRHDT and FYEKMQ (reference sequence). This CDR3 is built from 14 residues. V lost 5 bases and J 6 bases, leaving 13 bases between the germline ends. DNA for the CDR3: TGTGCCAGCAGCAGGGGGAGTTCGGATGAAAAACTGTTTTTT. Translating gives CASSRGSSDEKLFF.

The chain is built from TRBV3-1 (or the pseudogene TRBV3-2) and TRBJ2-5; D gene uncertain. V dropped 0 bases and J dropped 5 bases, with 10 bases sitting between them. Germline V lookup: CDR1 LGHDT, CDR2 YNNKEL (reference sequence). The CDR3 spans 14 residues. The CDR3 loop reads CASSQDARPETQYF. In DNA form, the CDR3 reads TGTGCCAGCAGCCAAGATGCAAGACCGGAGACCCAGTACTTC.

V and J are TRBV10-3 and TRBJ2-1; 9 bases are a match to TRBD2. Germline CDR1 and CDR2: ENHRY and SYGVKD. Trimming cost V 2 bases and J 0 bases; bases outside gene matches: 5. The CDR3 has 17 residues. CDR3 loop: CAISEPLTSGSYNEQFF. In nucleotides, the CDR3 is TGTGCCATCAGTGAGCCGCTGACTAGCGGCTCCTACAATGAGCAGTTCTTC.

The rearrangement links TRBV28 to TRBJ2-5; 8 bases are a match to TRBD2. The CDR3 length is 17 residues. Per the germline V gene, CDR1 is MDHEN and CDR2 is SYDVKM. J gave up 0 bases and V 6 bases, and 12 bases lay outside the gene matches. The CDR3: CASRPFRGGEDQETQYF. The CDR3 DNA follows: TGTGCCAGCAGACCCTTTCGGGGGGGTGAGGACCAAGAGACCCAGTACTTC.

Note on this clone: Other nucleotide sequences in the sample specify the same CDR3. CDR3 sequence reads: CASSQGDSNQPQHF. CDR3 nucleotides: TGTGCCAGCAGCCAAGGTGATAGCAATCAGCCCCAGCATTTT. This chain uses TRBV3-1 (or the pseudogene TRBV3-2) with TRBJ1-5; D call uncertain. The CDR3 totals 14 residues. Deletions cut 1 base from V and 0 bases from J, with 4 bases between. Germline V lookup: CDR1 LGHDT, CDR2 YNNKEL (reference sequence).

This chain links TRBV19 with TRBJ2-7, with D perhaps matching TRBD1 or TRBD2 (5 bases each). The CDR3 contains 13 residues. Per the germline V gene, CDR1 is LNHDA and CDR2 is SQIVND (reference sequence). V was pared by 5 bases and J by 4 bases, with 12 bases between. The CDR3 DNA reads TGTGCCAGTAGTCCCCTGGGGGTGTACGAGCAGTACTTC. It translates to CASSPLGVYEQYF. The full variable domain, with the rest looked up from reference TRBV19 and TRBJ2-7, is DGGITQSPKYLFRKEGQNVTLSCEQNLNHDAMYWYRQDPGQGLRLIYYSQIVNDFQKGDIAEGYSVSREKKESFPLTVTSAQKNPTAFYLCASSPLGVYEQYFGPGTRLTVT.

This clone was counted only a few times. The gene calls are TRBV2 and TRBJ1-2, with 12 bases lining up with TRBD1. Germline loops: CDR1 SNHLY, CDR2 FYNNEI. This CDR3 contains 19 residues. Germline trimming cut 6 bases from V and 0 bases from J; bases unmatched to any gene: 14. CDR3 region: CASRKGQGAGYSANYGYTF. In nucleotides, the CDR3 is TGTGCCAGCAGGAAGGGACAGGGGGCGGGATATTCCGCTAACTATGGCTACACCTTC.

The chain links TRBV19 to TRBJ2-3; the D gene is possibly TRBD2 (5 bases). Germline lookup yields CDR1 LNHDA and CDR2 SQIVND (reference sequence). The CDR3 has 15 residues. V was trimmed by 3 bases and J by 5 bases, leaving 15 bases between them. The CDR3 DNA sequence: TGTGCCAGTAGTATTTATTCCGGACTGGGAGATACGCAGTATTTT. Amino acids: CASSIYSGLGDTQYF.

The rearrangement links TRBV6-6 to TRBJ2-3; 9 positions match TRBD2. This CDR3 is built from 18 residues. J gave up 4 bases and V 5 bases, and 16 bases lay outside the gene matches. Germline-derived CDR1 and CDR2 are MNHNY and SVGAGI (reference sequence). The CDR3 DNA reads as TGTGCCAGCAGTCTACTGGCGTTTAGCGGGAGTAAGGCAGATACGCAGTATTTT. This translates into CASSLLAFSGSKADTQYF.

The rearrangement links TRBV6-5 to TRBJ1-4; a weak D match, TRBD1 (5 bases). The CDR3 is 14 residues long. V lost 2 bases to trimming and J lost 7 bases, with 11 bases between them. Germline assignment: CDR1 MNHEY and CDR2 SVGAGI. CDR3 DNA: TGTGCCAGCAGTTACCAGGGTGGGGCTGAAAAACTGTTTTTT. It encodes CASSYQGGAEKLFF.

The rearrangement joins TRBV28 to TRBJ1-6, with TRBD1 matching over 8 bases. Looked up from germline, CDR1 is MDHEN and CDR2 is SYDVKM. The CDR3 consists of 15 residues. Germline trimming cut 6 bases from V and 7 bases from J; bases unmatched to any gene: 8. CDR3 sequence reads: CASSTTGGGNSPLHF. CDR3 sequence (DNA): TGTGCCAGCAGCACAACAGGGGGAGGCAATTCACCCCTCCACTTT.

V usage is TRBV9 and J usage is TRBJ1-6, with 9 bases aligning to TRBD1. With V trimmed by 3 bases and J by 3 bases, 1 base remained unmatched. Germline CDR1 reads SGDLS; CDR2 reads YYNGEE. The CDR3 has 15 residues. The DNA of the CDR3 is TGTGCCAGCAGCGGGACAGGGGACTATAATTCACCCCTCCACTTT. It is translated as CASSGTGDYNSPLHF.

V usage is TRBV19 and J usage is TRBJ1-1; D not certain. Trimming cost V 4 bases and J 0 bases, with 12 bases left between them. This CDR3 comprises 15 residues. Germline loops: CDR1 LNHDA, CDR2 SQIVND (reference sequence). CDR3 sequence: CASSNEQFMNTEAFF. CDR3 DNA sequence: TGTGCCAGTAGTAATGAACAGTTCATGAACACTGAAGCTTTCTTT. Looking up the rest from reference TRBV19 and TRBJ1-1 gives the full variable domain: DGGITQSPKYLFRKEGQNVTLSCEQNLNHDAMYWYRQDPGQGLRLIYYSQIVNDFQKGDIAEGYSVSREKKESFPLTVTSAQKNPTAFYLCASSNEQFMNTEAFFGQGTRLTVV.

By frequency in the sample, this clone is medium-sized (0.01 to 0.1%). The chain recombines TRBV19 with TRBJ2-3; the match to TRBD1 covers 8 bases. The CDR3 totals 13 residues. Trimming removed 3 bases from V and 6 bases from J; junction bases left unmatched: 2. CDR1 LNHDA and CDR2 SQIVND come from the germline V gene (reference sequence). For the CDR3, the DNA is TGTGCCAGTAGTATTCGGGACAGGGATACGCAGTATTTT. Protein product: CASSIRDRDTQYF.